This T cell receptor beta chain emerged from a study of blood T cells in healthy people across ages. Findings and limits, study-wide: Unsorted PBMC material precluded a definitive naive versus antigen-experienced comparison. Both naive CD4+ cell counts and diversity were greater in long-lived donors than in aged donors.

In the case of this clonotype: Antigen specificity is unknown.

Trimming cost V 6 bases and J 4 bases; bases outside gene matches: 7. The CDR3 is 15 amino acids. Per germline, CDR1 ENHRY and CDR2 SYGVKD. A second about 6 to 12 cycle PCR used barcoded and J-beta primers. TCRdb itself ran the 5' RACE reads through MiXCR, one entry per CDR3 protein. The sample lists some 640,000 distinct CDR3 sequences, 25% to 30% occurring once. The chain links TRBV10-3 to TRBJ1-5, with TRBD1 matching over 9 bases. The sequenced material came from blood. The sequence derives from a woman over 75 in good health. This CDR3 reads CAIREGTGWNQPQHF. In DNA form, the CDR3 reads TGTGCCATCAGGGAAGGGACAGGGTGGAATCAGCCCCAGCATTTT.